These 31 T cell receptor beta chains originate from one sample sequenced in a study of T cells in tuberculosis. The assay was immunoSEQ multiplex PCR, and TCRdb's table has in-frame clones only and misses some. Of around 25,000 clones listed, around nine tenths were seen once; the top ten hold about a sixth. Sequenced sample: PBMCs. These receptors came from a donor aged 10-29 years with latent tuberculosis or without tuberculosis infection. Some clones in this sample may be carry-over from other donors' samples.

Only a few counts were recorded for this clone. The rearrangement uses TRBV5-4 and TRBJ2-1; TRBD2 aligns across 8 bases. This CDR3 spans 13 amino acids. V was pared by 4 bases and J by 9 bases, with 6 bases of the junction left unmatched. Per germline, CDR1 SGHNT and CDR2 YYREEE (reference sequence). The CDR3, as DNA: TGTGCCAGCAGCAGCCGGAGCGGGGGTGAGCAGTTCTTC. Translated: CASSSRSGGEQFF.

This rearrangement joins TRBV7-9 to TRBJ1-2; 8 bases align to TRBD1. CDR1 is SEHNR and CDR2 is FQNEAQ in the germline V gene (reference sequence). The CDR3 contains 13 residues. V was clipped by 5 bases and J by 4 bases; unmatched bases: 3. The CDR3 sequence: CASSRTGLYGYTF. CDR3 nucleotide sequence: TGTGCCAGCAGCCGGACAGGGCTCTATGGCTACACCTTC.

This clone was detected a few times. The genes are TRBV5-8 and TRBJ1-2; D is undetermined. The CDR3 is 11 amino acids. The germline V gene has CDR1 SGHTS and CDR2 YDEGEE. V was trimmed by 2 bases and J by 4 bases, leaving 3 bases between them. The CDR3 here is CASSFVYGYTF. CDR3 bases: TGTGCCAGCAGCTTCGTCTATGGCTACACCTTC.

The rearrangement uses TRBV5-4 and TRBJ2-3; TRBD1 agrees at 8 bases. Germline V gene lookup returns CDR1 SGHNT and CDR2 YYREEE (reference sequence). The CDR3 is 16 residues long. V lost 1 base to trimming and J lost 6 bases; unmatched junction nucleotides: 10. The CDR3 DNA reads TGTGCCAGCAGCTTGCTCGACAGGGGTCAGGGCGATACGCAGTATTTT. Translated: CASSLLDRGQGDTQYF.

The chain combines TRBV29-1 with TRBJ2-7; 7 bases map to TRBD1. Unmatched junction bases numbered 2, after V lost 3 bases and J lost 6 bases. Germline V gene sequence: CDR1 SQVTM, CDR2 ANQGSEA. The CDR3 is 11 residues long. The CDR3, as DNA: TGCAGCGTTGACTCAGGGGGCGAGCAGTACTTC. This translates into CSVDSGGEQYF.

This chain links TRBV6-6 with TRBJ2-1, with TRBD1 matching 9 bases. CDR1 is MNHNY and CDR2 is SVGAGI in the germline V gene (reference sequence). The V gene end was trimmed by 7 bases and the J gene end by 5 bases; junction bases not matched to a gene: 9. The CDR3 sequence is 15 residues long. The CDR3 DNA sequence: TGTGCCAGCACCCTAAGGAGGACAGGGGACAATGAGCAGTTCTTC. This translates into CASTLRRTGDNEQFF.

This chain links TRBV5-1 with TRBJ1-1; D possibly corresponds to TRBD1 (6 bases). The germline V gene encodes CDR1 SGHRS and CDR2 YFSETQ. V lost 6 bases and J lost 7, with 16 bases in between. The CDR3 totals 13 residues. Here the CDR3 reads CASNKIQGSEAFF. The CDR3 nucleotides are TGCGCCAGCAACAAAATACAGGGAAGTGAAGCTTTCTTT. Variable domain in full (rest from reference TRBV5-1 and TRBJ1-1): KAGVTQTPRYLIKTRGQQVTLSCSPISGHRSVSWYQQTPGQGLQFLFEYFSETQRNKGNFPGRFSGRQFSNSRSEMNVSTLELGDSALYLCASNKIQGSEAFFGQGTRLTVV.

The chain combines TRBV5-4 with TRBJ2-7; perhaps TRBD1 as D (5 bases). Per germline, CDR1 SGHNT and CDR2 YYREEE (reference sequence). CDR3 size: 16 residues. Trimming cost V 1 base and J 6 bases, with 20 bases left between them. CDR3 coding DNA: TGTGCCAGCAGCTTGAAGGGGCGTTCCGTGGTAAGCGAGCAGTACTTC. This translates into CASSLKGRSVVSEQYF.

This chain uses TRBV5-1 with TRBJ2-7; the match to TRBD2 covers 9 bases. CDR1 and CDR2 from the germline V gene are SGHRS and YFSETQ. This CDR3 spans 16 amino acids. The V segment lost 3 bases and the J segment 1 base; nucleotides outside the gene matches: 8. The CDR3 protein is CASSYVAGVGSYEQYF. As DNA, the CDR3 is TGCGCCAGCAGCTACGTAGCGGGAGTAGGATCCTACGAGCAGTACTTC. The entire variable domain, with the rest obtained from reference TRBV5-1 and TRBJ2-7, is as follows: KAGVTQTPRYLIKTRGQQVTLSCSPISGHRSVSWYQQTPGQGLQFLFEYFSETQRNKGNFPGRFSGRQFSNSRSEMNVSTLELGDSALYLCASSYVAGVGSYEQYFGPGTRLTVT.

In nucleotides, the CDR3 is TGCAGCGTTGAAGGTAGTTCAGGGGGCTTCGGGGAGCAGTACTTC. Its translation: CSVEGSSGGFGEQYF. This chain links TRBV29-1 with TRBJ2-7; 8 nucleotides agree with TRBD1. Germline lookup yields CDR1 SQVTM and CDR2 ANQGSEA. This CDR3 is built from 15 residues. Germline trimming cut 1 base from V and 7 bases from J; bases unmatched to any gene: 12.

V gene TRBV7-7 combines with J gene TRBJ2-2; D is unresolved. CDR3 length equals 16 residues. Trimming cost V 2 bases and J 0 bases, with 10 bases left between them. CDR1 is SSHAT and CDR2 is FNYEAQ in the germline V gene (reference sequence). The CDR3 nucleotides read TGTGCCAGCAGCTTAACGGCGGTTACGAACACCGGGGAGCTGTTTTTT. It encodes CASSLTAVTNTGELFF. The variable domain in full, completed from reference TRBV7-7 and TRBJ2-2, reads GAGVSQSPRYKVTKRGQDVTLRCDPISSHATLYWYQQALGQGPEFLTYFNYEAQPDKSGLPSDRFSAERPEGSISTLTIQRTEQRDSAMYRCASSLTAVTNTGELFFGEGSRLTVL.

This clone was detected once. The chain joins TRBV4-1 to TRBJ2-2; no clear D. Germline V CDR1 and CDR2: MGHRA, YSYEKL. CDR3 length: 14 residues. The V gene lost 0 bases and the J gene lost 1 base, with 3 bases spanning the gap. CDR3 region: CASSQDRNTGELFF. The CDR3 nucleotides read TGCGCCAGCAGCCAAGACCGGAACACCGGGGAGCTGTTTTTT.

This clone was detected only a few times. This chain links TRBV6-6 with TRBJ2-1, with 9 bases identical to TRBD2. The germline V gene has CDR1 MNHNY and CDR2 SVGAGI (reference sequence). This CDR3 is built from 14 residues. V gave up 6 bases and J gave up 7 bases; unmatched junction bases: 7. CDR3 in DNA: TGTGCCAGCAGGAGCGGGGGGCTGAGAAATGAGCAGTTCTTC. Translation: CASRSGGLRNEQFF.

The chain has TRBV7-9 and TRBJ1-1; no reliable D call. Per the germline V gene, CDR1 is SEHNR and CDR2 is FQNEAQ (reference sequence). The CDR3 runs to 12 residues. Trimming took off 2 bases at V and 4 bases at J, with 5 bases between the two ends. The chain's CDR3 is CASSLSVTEAFF. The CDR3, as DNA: TGTGCCAGCAGCTTATCGGTCACTGAAGCTTTCTTT.

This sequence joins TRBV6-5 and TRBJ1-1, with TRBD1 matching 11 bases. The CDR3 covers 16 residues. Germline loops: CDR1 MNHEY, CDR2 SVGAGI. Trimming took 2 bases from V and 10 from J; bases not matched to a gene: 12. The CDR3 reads CASSYTRTGGLVGAFF. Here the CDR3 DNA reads TGTGCCAGCAGTTACACTCGGACAGGGGGCTTGGTGGGAGCTTTCTTT.

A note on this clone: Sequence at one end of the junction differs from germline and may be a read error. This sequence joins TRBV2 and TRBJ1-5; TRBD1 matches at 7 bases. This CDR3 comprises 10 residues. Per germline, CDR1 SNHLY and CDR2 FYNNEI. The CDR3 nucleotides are TGTGCCAGCAGGGGCAGGGGGACGTCCTTT. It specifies CASRGRGTSF.

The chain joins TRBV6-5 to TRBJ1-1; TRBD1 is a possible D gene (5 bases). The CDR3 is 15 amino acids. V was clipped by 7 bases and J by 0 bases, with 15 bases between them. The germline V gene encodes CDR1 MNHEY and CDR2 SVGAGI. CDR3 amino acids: CASISPGGLNTEAFF. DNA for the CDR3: TGTGCCAGCATCTCTCCGGGGGGTTTGAACACTGAAGCTTTCTTT.

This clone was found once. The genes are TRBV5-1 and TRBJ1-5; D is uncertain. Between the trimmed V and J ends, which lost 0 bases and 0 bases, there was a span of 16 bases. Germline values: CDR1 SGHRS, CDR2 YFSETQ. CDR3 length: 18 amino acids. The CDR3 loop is CASSLGVASPNSNQPQHF. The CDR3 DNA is TGCGCCAGCAGCTTGGGGGTAGCTTCCCCCAATAGCAATCAGCCCCAGCATTTT.

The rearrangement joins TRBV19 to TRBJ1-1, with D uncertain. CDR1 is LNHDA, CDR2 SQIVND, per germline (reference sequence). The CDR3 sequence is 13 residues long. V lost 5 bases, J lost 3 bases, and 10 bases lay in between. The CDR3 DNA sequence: TGTGCCAGTAGTCGCAGGCGAGACACTGAAGCTTTCTTT. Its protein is CASSRRRDTEAFF. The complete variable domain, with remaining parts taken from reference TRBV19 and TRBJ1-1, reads DGGITQSPKYLFRKEGQNVTLSCEQNLNHDAMYWYRQDPGQGLRLIYYSQIVNDFQKGDIAEGYSVSREKKESFPLTVTSAQKNPTAFYLCASSRRRDTEAFFGQGTRLTVV.

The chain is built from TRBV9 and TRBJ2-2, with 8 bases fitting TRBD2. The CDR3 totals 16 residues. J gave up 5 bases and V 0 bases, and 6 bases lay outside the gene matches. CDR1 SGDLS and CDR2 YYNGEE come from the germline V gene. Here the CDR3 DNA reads TGTGCCAGCAGCGTAGGCGGGGGGCCCGCAACCGGGGAGCTGTTTTTT. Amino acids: CASSVGGGPATGELFF.

CDR3 loop: CASSFDRGSTDTQYF. DNA of the CDR3: TGTGCCAGCAGTTTTGACAGGGGTAGCACAGATACGCAGTATTTT. The chain carries TRBV7-3 and TRBJ2-3; 8 nucleotides match TRBD1. CDR1 SGHTA and CDR2 FQGTGA come from the germline V gene. This CDR3 region has 15 residues. The ends lost 6 bases at V and 0 bases at J; junction bases unmatched: 5.

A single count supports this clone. CDR3 sequence: CASSIDRQGGYTF. The CDR3 DNA follows: TGTGCCAGCAGTATCGACCGACAGGGTGGCTACACCTTC. The chain has TRBV27 and TRBJ1-2; 7 positions agree with TRBD1. J was trimmed by 7 bases and V by 5 bases; bases with no gene match: 7. CDR1 is MNHEY, CDR2 SMNVEV, per germline (reference sequence). There are 13 residues in the CDR3.

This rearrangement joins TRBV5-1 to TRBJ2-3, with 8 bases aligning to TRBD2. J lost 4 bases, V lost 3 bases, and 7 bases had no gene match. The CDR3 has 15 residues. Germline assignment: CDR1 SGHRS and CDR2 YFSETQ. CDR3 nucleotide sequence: TGCGCCAGCAGCTATGGAGCCGGGGGGGCAGATACGCAGTATTTT. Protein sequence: CASSYGAGGADTQYF.

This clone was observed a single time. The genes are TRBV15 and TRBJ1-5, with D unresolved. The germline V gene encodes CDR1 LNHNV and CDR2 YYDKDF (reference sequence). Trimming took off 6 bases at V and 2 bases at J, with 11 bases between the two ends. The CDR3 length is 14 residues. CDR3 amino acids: CATSAGGGNQPQHF. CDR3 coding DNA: TGTGCCACCAGTGCTGGCGGGGGCAATCAGCCCCAGCATTTT.

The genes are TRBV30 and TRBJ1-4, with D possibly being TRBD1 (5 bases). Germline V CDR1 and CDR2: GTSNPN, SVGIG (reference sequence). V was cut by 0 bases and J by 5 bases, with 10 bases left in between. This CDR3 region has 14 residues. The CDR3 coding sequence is TGTGCCTGGAGTGTACGGGGACTCAATGAAAAACTGTTTTTT. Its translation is CAWSVRGLNEKLFF.

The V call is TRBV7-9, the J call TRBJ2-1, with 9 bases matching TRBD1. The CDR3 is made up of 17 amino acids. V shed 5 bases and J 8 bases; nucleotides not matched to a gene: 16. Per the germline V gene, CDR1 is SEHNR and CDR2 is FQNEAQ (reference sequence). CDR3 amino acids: CASSPRIRDRDFDEQFF. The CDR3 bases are TGTGCCAGCAGCCCCCGAATCCGGGACAGGGATTTCGATGAGCAGTTCTTC.

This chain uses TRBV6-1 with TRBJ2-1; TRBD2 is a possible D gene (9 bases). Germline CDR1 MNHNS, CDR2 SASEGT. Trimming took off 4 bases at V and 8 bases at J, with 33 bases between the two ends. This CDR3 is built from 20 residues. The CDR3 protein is CASSARQGRGGGANSDEQFF. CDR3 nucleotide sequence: TGTGCCAGCAGTGCGCGACAGGGGAGAGGCGGGGGGGCGAATAGCGATGAGCAGTTCTTC.

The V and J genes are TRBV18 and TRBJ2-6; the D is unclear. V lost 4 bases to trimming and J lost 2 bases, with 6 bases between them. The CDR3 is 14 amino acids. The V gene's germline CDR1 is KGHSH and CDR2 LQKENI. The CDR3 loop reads CASSRETGANVLTF. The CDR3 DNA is TGTGCCAGCTCACGCGAGACTGGGGCCAACGTCCTGACTTTC.

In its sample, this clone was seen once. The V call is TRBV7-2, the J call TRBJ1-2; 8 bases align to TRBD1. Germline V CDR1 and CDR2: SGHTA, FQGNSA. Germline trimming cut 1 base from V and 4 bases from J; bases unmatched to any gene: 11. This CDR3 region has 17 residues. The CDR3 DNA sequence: TGTGCCAGCAGCTTAGACCCTACCATGACAGGGGTCTATGGCTACACCTTC. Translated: CASSLDPTMTGVYGYTF.

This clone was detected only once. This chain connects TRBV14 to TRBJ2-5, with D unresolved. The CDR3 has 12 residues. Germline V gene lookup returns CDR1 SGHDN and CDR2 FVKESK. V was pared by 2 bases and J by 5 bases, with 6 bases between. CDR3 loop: CASSQIRETQYF. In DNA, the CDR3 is TGTGCCAGCAGCCAAATTCGGGAGACCCAGTACTTC.

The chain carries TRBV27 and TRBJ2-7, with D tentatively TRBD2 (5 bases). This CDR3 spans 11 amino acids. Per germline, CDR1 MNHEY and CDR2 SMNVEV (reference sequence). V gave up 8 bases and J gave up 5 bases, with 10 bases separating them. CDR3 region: CASSQADEQYF. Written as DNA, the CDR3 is TGTGCCAGCTCCCAAGCGGACGAGCAGTACTTC.